This T cell receptor beta chain is drawn from a study of cytomegalovirus exposure and HLA in healthy donors. PCR primers comprised 60 Vbeta and 13 Jbeta primers. Method: immunoSEQ multiplex PCR; TCRdb's copy keeps in-frame clones and lacks some. The table lists 110,000 to 150,000 clones, around four fifths of them singletons. Germline-derived CDR1 and CDR2 are SGHTA and FQGTGA. CDR3 length: 14 residues. V lost 6 bases, J lost 7 bases, and 6 bases stayed unmatched. This clone showed up just once. The sequencing sample was made of PBMCs. This receptor was taken from a boy aged 2-15 years in good health and CMV-seronegative. The gene calls are TRBV7-3 and TRBJ1-4; 9 bases are a match to TRBD1. CDR3 sequence (DNA): TGTGCCAGCAGGACGACAGGGGGTAGTGAAAAACTGTTTTTT. Translating it yields CASRTTGGSEKLFF.